These 15 T cell receptor beta chains share one sample of origin, sequenced in a study of cytomegalovirus exposure and HLA in healthy donors. The PCR employed 60 Vbeta primers together with 13 Jbeta primers. Measured with immunoSEQ multiplex PCR; TCRdb has only the in-frame clones, and not every one. The sample carries roughly 230,000 clones, around 90% recorded once. Sequencing was performed on PBMCs. The receptors come from a girl aged 2-10 years in good health and CMV-seronegative.

This chain joins TRBV5-1 and TRBJ2-7, with D possibly being TRBD2 (6 bases). Trimming took off 4 bases at V and 0 bases at J, with 23 bases between the two ends. The germline V gene encodes CDR1 SGHRS and CDR2 YFSETQ. CDR3 length equals 18 residues. CDR3 DNA: TGCGCCAGCAGCGCGGGATTGACGGGAGATTCGACCTCCTACGAGCAGTACTTC. The encoded protein is CASSAGLTGDSTSYEQYF.

This chain links TRBV29-1 with TRBJ2-3; D is perhaps TRBD2 (7 bases). Germline loops: CDR1 SQVTM, CDR2 ANQGSEA. This CDR3 has 15 amino acids. The ends were cut back, 5 bases at V and 2 bases at J, with 17 bases in the middle. The CDR3 here is CSVRRGGPFTDTQYF. The CDR3 bases are TGCAGCGTTAGAAGGGGGGGACCTTTCACAGATACGCAGTATTTT.

The chain recombines TRBV10-2 with TRBJ2-1, with D possibly being TRBD2 (6 bases). Trimming left V 5 bases short and J 5 bases short, with 19 bases between. CDR1 and CDR2 (germline): WSHSY, SAAADI. The CDR3 runs to 16 residues. The CDR3 region is CASSSPPSAINNEQFF. The CDR3 DNA sequence: TGCGCCAGCAGTTCCCCTCCTAGCGCAATAAACAATGAGCAGTTCTTC.

The chain employs TRBV9 and TRBJ2-1; TRBD2 matches at 8 bases. V was pared by 3 bases and J by 9 bases, with 2 bases of the junction left unmatched. The V gene's germline CDR1 is SGDLS and CDR2 YYNGEE. The CDR3 extends over 12 amino acids. CDR3 sequence: CASSAGGVEQFF. CDR3 in DNA: TGTGCCAGCAGCGCGGGAGGGGTTGAGCAGTTCTTC.

V gene TRBV5-1 combines with J gene TRBJ1-2; TRBD1 agrees at 7 bases. The CDR3 loop spans 18 amino acids. Germline V gene sequence: CDR1 SGHRS, CDR2 YFSETQ. V lost 7 bases, J lost 1 base, and 19 bases stayed unmatched. The CDR3 spells CASHLGGTGDFFNYGYTF. DNA for the CDR3: TGCGCCAGCCACTTAGGGGGTACAGGGGACTTTTTTAACTATGGCTACACCTTC.

The chain links TRBV5-8 to TRBJ1-4; D may be TRBD1 (6 bases). Germline V gene sequence: CDR1 SGHTS, CDR2 YDEGEE. The V and J ends lost 4 bases and 0 bases respectively, with 7 bases between them. The CDR3 has 14 residues. CDR3 residues: CASSRTATNEKLFF. As DNA, the CDR3 is TGTGCCAGCAGCAGGACAGCAACTAATGAAAAACTGTTTTTT.

The chain combines TRBV5-4 with TRBJ2-3, with 9 bases lining up with TRBD2. Germline V lookup: CDR1 SGHNT, CDR2 YYREEE (reference sequence). The ends lost 0 bases at V and 6 bases at J; junction bases unmatched: 8. The CDR3 covers 16 residues. In DNA, the CDR3 is TGTGCCAGCAGCTTGGTCGGGGCGGGGGGGCGGGATACGCAGTATTTT. Residues: CASSLVGAGGRDTQYF.

V and J are TRBV19 and TRBJ2-7, with a tentative D call TRBD2 (6 bases). There are 13 residues in the CDR3. CDR1 and CDR2 from the germline V gene are LNHDA and SQIVND (reference sequence). V shed 4 bases and J shed 1 base, with 8 bases lying between them. CDR3 sequence reads: CASSRGLSYEQYF. The DNA of the CDR3 is TGTGCCAGTAGTAGGGGACTGTCCTACGAGCAGTACTTC.

This clone was picked up one time. V usage is TRBV9 and J usage is TRBJ1-2, with TRBD1 as a possible D gene (5 bases). The CDR3 totals 17 residues. The germline V gene has CDR1 SGDLS and CDR2 YYNGEE. Deletions cut 0 bases from V and 8 bases from J, with 23 bases between. CDR3 bases: TGTGCCAGCAGCGTAGGGGGGTTTGGCGGGGAGGCTAGGGGCTACACCTTC. Translated: CASSVGGFGGEARGYTF.

This clone was seen a single time. This chain joins TRBV11-3 and TRBJ1-1; weak D call: TRBD1 (5 bases). The V gene's germline CDR1 is SGHNT and CDR2 YENEEA. V was trimmed by 1 base and J by 0 bases, leaving 6 bases between them. The CDR3 length is 14 residues. The CDR3 DNA reads as TGTGCCAGCAGCTTAGGGGGCGTGAACACTGAAGCTTTCTTT. Residues: CASSLGGVNTEAFF.

J is TRBJ2-2 and V is TRBV6-6, with 9 bases that match TRBD1. Germline CDR1 reads MNHNY; CDR2 reads SVGAGI (reference sequence). The CDR3 runs to 16 residues. The V gene end was trimmed by 4 bases and the J gene end by 3 bases; junction bases not matched to a gene: 6. The CDR3: CASSFIRTGDTGELFF. CDR3 coding DNA: TGTGCCAGCAGTTTTATTCGGACAGGGGACACCGGGGAGCTGTTTTTT.

The chain joins TRBV5-6 to TRBJ2-7; 10 bases agree with TRBD1. Germline V gives CDR1 SGHDT, CDR2 YYEEEE. V shed 1 base and J 5 bases; nucleotides not matched to a gene: 15. The CDR3 runs to 18 residues. CDR3 in amino acids: CASSLYAGPGQGYDEQYF. The CDR3 DNA reads TGTGCCAGCAGCTTGTATGCCGGACCGGGACAGGGGTATGACGAGCAGTACTTC.

The V and J genes are TRBV11-3 and TRBJ2-7; possibly TRBD1 for D (5 bases). Trimming left V 3 bases short and J 5 bases short, with 8 bases between. The germline V gene encodes CDR1 SGHNT and CDR2 YENEEA. The CDR3 totals 12 residues. The CDR3 DNA follows: TGTGCCAGCAGCTTGGAAGGGGACGAGCAGTACTTC. Translation gives CASSLEGDEQYF.

The chain has TRBV5-4 and TRBJ1-1; perhaps TRBD1 as D (5 bases). The CDR3 runs to 15 residues. With 2 bases removed from V and 1 base from J, the gap between germline ends came to 12 bases. Germline CDR1 is SGHNT and CDR2 is YYREEE (reference sequence). The CDR3 DNA is TGTGCCAGCAGCTTCCTAGACAGAGCGAACACTGAAGCTTTCTTT. As protein: CASSFLDRANTEAFF.

The rearrangement uses TRBV6-1 and TRBJ2-3, with 8 positions matching TRBD2. Per germline, CDR1 MNHNS and CDR2 SASEGT. The CDR3 length is 16 residues. The V segment lost 4 bases and the J segment 3 bases; nucleotides outside the gene matches: 9. The CDR3 is CASSGLAGGGTDTQYF. For the CDR3, the DNA is TGTGCCAGCAGTGGTCTAGCGGGCGGAGGGACAGATACGCAGTATTTT.